The present TCR beta chain was sequenced within a study of early T cells in non-severe SARS-CoV-2 infection. This clonotype appeared a few times. J gave up 5 bases and V 5 bases, and 9 bases lay outside the gene matches. This CDR3 has 16 residues. The germline V gene has CDR1 SEHNR and CDR2 FQNEAQ (reference sequence). In TCRdb, the 5' RACE reads were re-called with MiXCR into one record per CDR3 protein. The table includes 65,000 to 95,000 distinct CDR3 sequences, more than 7.5% detected once. This sequence joins TRBV7-9 and TRBJ2-1; TRBD2 agrees at 10 bases. Sequencing input: whole blood. The receptor was isolated from an adult who was a healthcare worker with PCR-confirmed SARS-CoV-2 infection or an uninfected control (not recorded which). The CDR3 reads CASSPSGTSVNNEQFF. Here the CDR3 DNA reads TGTGCCAGCAGCCCCAGCGGGACTAGCGTTAACAATGAGCAGTTCTTC. Together with reference TRBV7-9 and TRBJ2-1, the CDR3 gives the full variable domain: DTGVSQNPRHKITKRGQNVTFRCDPISEHNRLYWYRQTLGQGPEFLTYFQNEAQLEKSRLLSDRFSAERPKGSFSTLEIQRTEQGDSAMYLCASSPSGTSVNNEQFFGPGTRLTVL.